Listed here is a single TCR beta chain. The data stem from a study of cytomegalovirus exposure and HLA in healthy donors. It was with 60 Vbeta and 13 Jbeta primers that the PCR ran. Generated by immunoSEQ multiplex PCR, the TCRdb table keeps only in-frame clones and is missing some. The sample consists of fewer than 120,000 clones, approximately 84% of them appearing once. The CDR3 extends over 15 amino acids. With V trimmed by 2 bases and J by 7 bases, 4 bases remained unmatched. CDR1 is SNHLY, CDR2 FYNNEI, per germline. Sample: PBMCs. The source is a man between 40 and 49 years old in good health and CMV-seronegative. The V call is TRBV2, the J call TRBJ1-6; 8 bases fit TRBD1. The CDR3 DNA reads TGTGCCAGCAGTGAACAGGACAGGGCGAATTCACCCCTCCACTTT. This sequence encodes CASSEQDRANSPLHF.